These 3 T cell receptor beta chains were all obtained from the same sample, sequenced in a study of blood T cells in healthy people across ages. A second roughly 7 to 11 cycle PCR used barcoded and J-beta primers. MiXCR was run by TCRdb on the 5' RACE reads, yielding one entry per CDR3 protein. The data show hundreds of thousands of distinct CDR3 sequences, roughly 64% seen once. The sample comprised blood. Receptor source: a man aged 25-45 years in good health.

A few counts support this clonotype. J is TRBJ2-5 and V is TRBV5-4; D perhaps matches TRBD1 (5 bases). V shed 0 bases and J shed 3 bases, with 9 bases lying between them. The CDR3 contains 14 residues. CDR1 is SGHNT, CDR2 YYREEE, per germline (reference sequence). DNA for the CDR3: TGTGCCAGCAGCTTGGGACAGCTTGAAGAGACCCAGTACTTC. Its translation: CASSLGQLEETQYF.

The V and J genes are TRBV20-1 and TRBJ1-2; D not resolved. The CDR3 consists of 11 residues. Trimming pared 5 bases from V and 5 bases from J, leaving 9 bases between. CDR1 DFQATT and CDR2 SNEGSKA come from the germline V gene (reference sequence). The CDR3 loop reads CSAPHWYGYTF. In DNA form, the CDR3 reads TGCAGTGCTCCCCACTGGTATGGCTACACCTTC.

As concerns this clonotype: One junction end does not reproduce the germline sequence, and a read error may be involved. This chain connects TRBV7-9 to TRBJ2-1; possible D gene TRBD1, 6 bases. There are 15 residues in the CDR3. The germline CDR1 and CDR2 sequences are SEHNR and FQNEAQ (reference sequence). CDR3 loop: CAGSFWDTLYNEQFF. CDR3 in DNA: TGTGCCGGCAGCTTTTGGGACACTTTATACAATGAGCAGTTCTTC.